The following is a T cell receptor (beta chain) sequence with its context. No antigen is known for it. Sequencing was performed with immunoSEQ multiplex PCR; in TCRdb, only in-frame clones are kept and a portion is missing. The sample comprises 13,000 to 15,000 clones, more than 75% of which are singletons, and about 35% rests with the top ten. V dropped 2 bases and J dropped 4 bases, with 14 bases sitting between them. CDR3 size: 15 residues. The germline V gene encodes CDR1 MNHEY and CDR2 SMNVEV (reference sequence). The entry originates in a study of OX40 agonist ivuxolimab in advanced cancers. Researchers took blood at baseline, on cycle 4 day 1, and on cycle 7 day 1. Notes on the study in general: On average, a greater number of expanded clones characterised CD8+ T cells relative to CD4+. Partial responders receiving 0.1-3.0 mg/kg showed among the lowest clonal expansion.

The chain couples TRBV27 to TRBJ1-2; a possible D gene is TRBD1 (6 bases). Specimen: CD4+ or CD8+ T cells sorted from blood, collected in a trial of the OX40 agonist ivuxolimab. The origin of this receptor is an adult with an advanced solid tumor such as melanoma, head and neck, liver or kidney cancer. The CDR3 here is CASSLGRGSGYGYTF. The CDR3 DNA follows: TGTGCCAGCAGTTTAGGCAGGGGCTCGGGCTATGGCTACACCTTC.